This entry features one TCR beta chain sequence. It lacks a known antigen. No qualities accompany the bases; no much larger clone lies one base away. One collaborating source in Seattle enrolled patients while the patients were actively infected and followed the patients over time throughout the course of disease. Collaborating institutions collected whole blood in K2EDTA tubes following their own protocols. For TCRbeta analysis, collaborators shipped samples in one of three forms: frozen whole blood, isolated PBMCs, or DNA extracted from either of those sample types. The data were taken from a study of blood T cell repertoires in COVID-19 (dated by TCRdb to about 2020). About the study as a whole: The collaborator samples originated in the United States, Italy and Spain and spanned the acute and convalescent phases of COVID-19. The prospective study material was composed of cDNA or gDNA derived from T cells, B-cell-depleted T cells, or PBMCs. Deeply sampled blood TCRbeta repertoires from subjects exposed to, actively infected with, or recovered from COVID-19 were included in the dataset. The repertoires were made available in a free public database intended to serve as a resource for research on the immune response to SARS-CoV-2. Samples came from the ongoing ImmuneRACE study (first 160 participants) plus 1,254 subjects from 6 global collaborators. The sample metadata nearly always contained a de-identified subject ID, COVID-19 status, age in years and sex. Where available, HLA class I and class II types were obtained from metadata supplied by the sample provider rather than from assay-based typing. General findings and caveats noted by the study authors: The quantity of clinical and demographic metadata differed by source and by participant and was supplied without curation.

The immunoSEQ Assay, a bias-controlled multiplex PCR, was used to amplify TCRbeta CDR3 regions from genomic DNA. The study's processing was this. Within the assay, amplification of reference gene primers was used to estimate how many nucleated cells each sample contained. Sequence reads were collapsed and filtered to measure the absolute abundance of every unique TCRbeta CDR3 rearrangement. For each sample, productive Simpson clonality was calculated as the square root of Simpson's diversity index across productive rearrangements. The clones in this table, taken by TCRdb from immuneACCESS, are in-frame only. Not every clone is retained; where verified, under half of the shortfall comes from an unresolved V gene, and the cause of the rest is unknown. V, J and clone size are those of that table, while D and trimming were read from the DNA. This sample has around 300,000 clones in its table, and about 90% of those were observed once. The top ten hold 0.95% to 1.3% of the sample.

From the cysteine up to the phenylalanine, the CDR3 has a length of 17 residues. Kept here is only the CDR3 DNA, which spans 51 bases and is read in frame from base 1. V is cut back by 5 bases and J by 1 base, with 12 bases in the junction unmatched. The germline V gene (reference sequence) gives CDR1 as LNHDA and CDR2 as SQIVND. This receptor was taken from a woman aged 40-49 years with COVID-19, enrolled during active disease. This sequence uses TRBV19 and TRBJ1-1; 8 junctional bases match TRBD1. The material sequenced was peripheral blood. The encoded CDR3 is CASSPGQGAYGNTEAFF. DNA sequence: TGTGCCAGTAGTCCCGGACAGGGCGCTTACGGGAACACTGAAGCTTTCTTT.